This T cell receptor (beta chain) was identified in a study of blood T cells in healthy people across ages (dated by TCRdb to 2013 to 2016). Turning to the overall study: In model experiments, template switching captured about one uniquely barcoded TCR beta cDNA molecule for every two T cells. To track age-related changes in TCR beta repertoire diversity, the study relied on deep sequencing normalized with unique cDNA molecular identifiers. The donors were divided into four age groups: young (average approximately 17 years), middle-aged (about 40), aged (about 56) and long-lived (roughly 82). To avoid experimental bias, donors of different ages were randomly spread across the sequencing lanes. The study analyzed two additional independent replicas of 1 million unique cDNA reads from the same blood draw for two donors, one aged 18 to 30 and one aged 80 or older. What the study reported, not specific to this receptor: Compared with the aged group, the long-lived group had more naive CD4+ T cells, fewer expanded clones and increased TCR diversity, a pattern suggesting age selection. Because donor CMV infection status was unknown, age-related changes in expanded clonotypes were potentially confounded. Observed TCR beta diversity correlated strongly with the percentage of naive T cells measured by flow cytometry. Conclusive comparison of naive and antigen-experienced compartments was prevented by the profiling of bulk unsorted PBMCs. Observed TCR beta diversity per million T cells fell roughly linearly with age, and a significant reduction was already apparent by age roughly 40. Estimates of total diversity based on one million sequenced T cells were considered lower bounds and underestimates.

The germline V gene sets CDR1 to LGHNA and CDR2 to YSLEER. The junction carries 9 bases between V and J, which are trimmed by 1 base and 1 base respectively. From its cysteine to its phenylalanine, the CDR3 spans 15 amino acids. CDR3 DNA is the only sequence kept; it has 45 bases, read in frame from the first base. The approximately 40 donors, aged 6 to 90 years, were systemically healthy Caucasian individuals from Russia. About 10 milliliters of peripheral blood were collected from each donor into EDTA-treated Vacutainer tubes. Ficoll-Paque density-gradient centrifugation was used to isolate PBMCs, with at least 7 million per sample. Trizol reagent was used to extract total RNA from the PBMCs, yielding at least 6 micrograms per sample. For every donor, flow cytometry on a PBMC aliquot measured the percentage of naive CD45RAhigh/CD27high T cells. On this clonotype itself: Its antigen is unknown. Per-base quality was not reported, and no clone a single base away is much larger than it.

The method was 5' RACE. The listed sequencing device is Illumina HiSeq 2500. A second PCR of about 7 to 12 cycles was performed with a sample-barcoded 5' primer and a J-beta primer mix. A unique molecular identifier was introduced onto each TCR beta cDNA molecule by a template-switch 5' adaptor carrying 12 random nucleotides. Each sample yielded at least 3 million CDR3-containing paired-end reads. The Mint cDNA synthesis kit, primed by a TRBC-specific oligonucleotide, was used to synthesize first-strand cDNA from all RNA. Following uracil-DNA glycosylase treatment, all cDNA underwent a first 18-cycle PCR with the universal primers M1SS and BC2_uni_R. From the authors' description of their analysis: Normalization of each sample was performed by random selection of 1 million high-quality reads, each carrying a distinct molecular identifier. Instead of being binned into consensus sequences, reads that shared molecular identifiers were thrown out. MiTCR, set to a Q25 quality threshold and the strictest error-elimination algorithm, was used for CDR3 identification, clonotype clustering and error correction. A nonparametric unseen species model with Euler transformation was used to estimate a lower bound on total TCR beta diversity. TCRdb took the public reads, trimmed them with fastp at Q25, ran MiXCR for clone calling and kept in-frame beta chains. Entries that share a CDR3 protein sequence are merged under the most common genes and DNA. The V and J calls, along with clone size, are taken from TCRdb and not from the paper's own processing. This sample has about 1.4 million distinct CDR3 sequences in its table, and approximately 63% of those were observed once. Roughly 7% of the sample rests with the top ten.

This TCR came from a young man in good health. The sequencing input was blood. The chain uses TRBV4-3 and TRBJ2-3; confidence is insufficient to name the D gene. The DNA reads as follows: TGCGCCAGCAGCCAAGTAGACCGAGGCACAGATACGCAGTATTTT. Its amino acids are CASSQVDRGTDTQYF.